These 22 T cell receptor beta chains originate from one sample sequenced in a study of Graves' ophthalmopathy and Graves' hyperthyroidism. RNA transcripts yielded amplified TCR beta CDR3 regions. Second-round multiplex PCR came after a first-round RT-PCR that employed HTBI primers. TCRdb reanalysed the multiplex PCR reads using MiXCR and keeps one entry per CDR3 protein. The table has a few hundred thousand distinct CDR3 sequences, roughly a sixth seen once. Input material: peripheral blood. The receptors stem from an adult woman with stable Graves' hyperthyroidism.

This clonotype has just one count. The chain carries TRBV19 and TRBJ2-7; 10 nucleotides line up with TRBD2. J gave up 4 bases and V 6 bases, and 9 bases lay outside the gene matches. CDR3 size: 15 residues. Germline loops: CDR1 LNHDA, CDR2 SQIVND (reference sequence). The DNA of the CDR3 is TGTGCCAGTAGCCCTGCTAGCGGGAGAGGGTACGAGCAGTACTTC. This translates into CASSPASGRGYEQYF.

This clonotype was observed many times. The V call is TRBV6-1, the J call TRBJ1-6; D call uncertain. CDR3 length equals 13 residues. V shed 2 bases and J shed 11 bases, with 10 bases lying between them. Germline V gene sequence: CDR1 MNHNS, CDR2 SASEGT. For the CDR3, the DNA is TGTGCCAGCAGTGAATCACCCGGAACACCCCTCCACTTT. Amino acid sequence: CASSESPGTPLHF.

This clonotype was seen repeatedly, ten times or more. Since a much larger clone is just one base distant, this may be a read error. This chain joins TRBV6-2 or TRBV6-3 and TRBJ1-2; possibly TRBD1 for D (6 bases). CDR3 length: 13 residues. Trimming stripped 2 bases from V and 12 bases from J, with 16 bases between. CDR1 and CDR2 from the germline V gene are MNHEY and SVGEGT. For the CDR3, the DNA is TGTGCCAGCAGTTACCAGGGGATCTTCGGCCACACCTTC. This translates into CASSYQGIFGHTF.

Ten or more counts support this clonotype. The V and J genes are TRBV11-1 and TRBJ2-5; 7 positions agree with TRBD2. Trimming at V came to 1 base and at J to 2 bases, leaving 10 bases not matched to a gene. There are 17 residues in the CDR3. Germline CDR1 is SGHAT and CDR2 is FQDESV (reference sequence). The CDR3 DNA sequence: TGTGCCAGCAGCTTAGGTCTTAGCGGGCTGAAACAAGAGACCCAGTACTTC. Protein: CASSLGLSGLKQETQYF.

This clonotype showed up many times. The genes are TRBV11-1 and TRBJ2-2; 9 bases are shared with TRBD2. Germline CDR1 is SGHAT and CDR2 is FQDESV (reference sequence). The J segment lost 3 bases and the V segment lost 2 bases, leaving 10 bases of the junction unmatched. This CDR3 contains 18 residues. The CDR3 coding sequence is TGTGCCAGCAGCTTAAGTCGCGGGAGGGCCGCCCACACCGGGGAGCTGTTTTTT. It specifies CASSLSRGRAAHTGELFF.

CDR3 bases: TGTGCCACCAGCAGAGTTGGGACAGGATTCACTGAAGCTTTCTTT. This encodes CATSRVGTGFTEAFF. This chain uses TRBV15 with TRBJ1-1; 8 bases are a match to TRBD1. This CDR3 comprises 15 residues. Trimming took 1 base from V and 4 from J; bases not matched to a gene: 5. Germline V gives CDR1 LNHNV, CDR2 YYDKDF (reference sequence).

This chain joins TRBV6-2 or TRBV6-3 and TRBJ1-2, with 9 nucleotides matching TRBD1. CDR1 and CDR2 from the germline V gene are MNHEY and SVGEGT. The CDR3 has 14 amino acids. V dropped 6 bases and J dropped 4; count of bases not matched to a gene: 6. In nucleotides, the CDR3 is TGTGCCAGCAGAAGGGACAGGGCAATCTATGGCTACACCTTC. It encodes CASRRDRAIYGYTF.

The chain recombines TRBV30 with TRBJ1-5, with 9 nucleotides matching TRBD1. After removal of 0 bases from V and 0 bases from J, the junction contained 12 bases not matched to a gene. This CDR3 contains 19 residues. The germline V gene has CDR1 GTSNPN and CDR2 SVGIG (reference sequence). In DNA form, the CDR3 reads TGTGCCTGGAGTGTAGGTCGGGACAGGGACGGTTATAGCAATCAGCCCCAGCATTTT. It yields the protein CAWSVGRDRDGYSNQPQHF.

This clonotype has a count of ten or more. V is TRBV9 and J is TRBJ2-7; TRBD2 might be the D (6 bases). Trimming took off 4 bases at V and 2 bases at J, with 13 bases between the two ends. This CDR3 contains 14 residues. CDR1 and CDR2 (germline): SGDLS, YYNGEE. The CDR3: CASSTRDFTYEQYF. The CDR3 DNA reads TGTGCCAGCAGCACCAGGGACTTTACCTACGAGCAGTACTTC.

This clonotype was seen at least ten times. Here the CDR3 reads CASSLELDVEGQETQYF. CDR3 coding DNA: TGTGCCAGCAGCTTAGAATTGGACGTGGAGGGGCAAGAGACCCAGTACTTC. The genes are TRBV11-2 and TRBJ2-5, with D perhaps matching TRBD2 (6 bases). The CDR3 contains 17 residues. The V and J ends lost 0 bases and 2 bases respectively, with 16 bases between them. Looked up from germline, CDR1 is SGHAT and CDR2 is FQNNGV.

This clonotype was counted ten times or more. CDR3 in amino acids: CSVVRVGSYEQYF. The DNA for the CDR3 is TGCAGCGTTGTTAGGGTTGGGTCCTACGAGCAGTACTTC. The J gene is TRBJ2-7, the V gene TRBV29-1; the D is unclear. Trimming took 4 bases from V and 1 from J, leaving 11 bases between them. Germline-derived CDR1 and CDR2 are SQVTM and ANQGSEA. CDR3 size: 13 residues.

This clonotype was observed at least ten times. J is TRBJ2-7 and V is TRBV30; D gene ambiguous. The V end lost 2 bases, the J end lost 2 bases, and 7 bases lay between the germline ends. The germline gives CDR1 GTSNPN, CDR2 SVGIG (reference sequence). The CDR3 is 12 residues long. CDR3 DNA: TGTGCCTGGAGTTCAGGCCCCTACGAGCAGTACTTC. The encoded protein is CAWSSGPYEQYF.

This clonotype was counted at least ten times. V gene TRBV15 combines with J gene TRBJ2-7; no reliable D call. CDR3 size: 14 residues. Trimming removed 4 bases at V and 9 bases at J, with 19 bases between. CDR1 LNHNV and CDR2 YYDKDF come from the germline V gene (reference sequence). DNA for the CDR3: TGTGCCACCAGCAACGACGGGTGGGGTCTAGGGCAGTACTTC. Its protein product is CATSNDGWGLGQYF. The variable domain in full, completed from reference TRBV15 and TRBJ2-7, reads DAMVIQNPRYQVTQFGKPVTLSCSQTLNHNVMYWYQQKSSQAPKLLFHYYDKDFNNEADTPDNFQSRRPNTSFCFLDIRSPGLGDTAMYLCATSNDGWGLGQYFGPGTRLTVT.

This clonotype was detected ten times or more. As DNA, the CDR3 is TGTGCCAGCAGCGTAGCTACAGGGGTTTGGGAACAAGAGACCCAGTACTTC. This translates into CASSVATGVWEQETQYF. J is TRBJ2-5 and V is TRBV9, with 7 nucleotides matching TRBD1. Germline trimming cut 0 bases from V and 2 bases from J; bases unmatched to any gene: 10. The CDR3 totals 17 residues. The germline V gene encodes CDR1 SGDLS and CDR2 YYNGEE.

This clonotype showed up many times. V is TRBV4-2 and J is TRBJ2-3, with no clear D. V lost 0 bases and J 1 base, leaving 11 bases between the germline ends. Germline-derived CDR1 and CDR2 are LGHNA and YNFKEQ. The CDR3 covers 16 residues. The CDR3 DNA sequence: TGTGCCAGCAGCCAAGAACACTCACGGGGCACAGATACGCAGTATTTT. Residues: CASSQEHSRGTDTQYF.

This clonotype was counted many times. The chain links TRBV20-1 to TRBJ1-1, with 10 bases lining up with TRBD1. J gave up 5 bases and V 5 bases, and 5 bases lay outside the gene matches. The length of the CDR3 is 13 residues. Germline assignment: CDR1 DFQATT and CDR2 SNEGSKA (reference sequence). The CDR3 nucleotides read TGCAGTGCTCCCGGGACAGGGGTAACTGAAGCTTTCTTT. It encodes CSAPGTGVTEAFF.

This clonotype has a count of ten or more. This chain connects TRBV12-3 or TRBV12-4 to TRBJ1-2; 8 bases map to TRBD1. The CDR3 covers 14 residues. The V gene end was trimmed by 3 bases and the J gene end by 4 bases; junction bases not matched to a gene: 4. CDR3 nucleotides: TGTGCCAGCAGTTTTCACGACAGGGGCTATGGCTACACCTTC. Protein: CASSFHDRGYGYTF.

For this clonotype: This CDR3 fails to terminate in the conserved phenylalanine or tryptophan, so it likely reflects a read error. The CDR3 sequence is CASSFSPGFHEQYC. CDR3 sequence (DNA): TGTGCCAGCAGCTTCTCGCCAGGGTTCCACGAGCAGTACTGC. The chain carries TRBV7-9 and TRBJ2-7; TRBD1 is a possible D gene (5 bases). The CDR3 totals 14 residues. Germline V lookup: CDR1 SEHNR, CDR2 FQNEAQ (reference sequence). V dropped 3 bases and J dropped 5 bases, with 14 bases sitting between them.

This clonotype was counted at least ten times. The CDR3, as DNA: TGTGCCAGCAACACACGGGGGGCCTCCCCCAACAATCAGCCCCAGCATTTT. This codes for CASNTRGASPNNQPQHF. The chain employs TRBV12-3 or TRBV12-4 and TRBJ1-5; the D gene is possibly TRBD1 (6 bases). The V end was cut by 7 bases, the J end by 3 bases, with 22 bases between. The CDR3 length is 17 residues.

To note about this clonotype: A junction end diverges from the germline sequence, so it may reflect a read error. CDR3 in DNA: TGTGCCAGGGGGCACCGGGACAATCAGCCCCGGCATTTT. This gives the protein CARGHRDNQPRHF. The gene calls are TRBV2 and TRBJ1-5, with D possibly matching TRBD1 (6 bases). The CDR3 is made up of 13 amino acids. Per the germline V gene, CDR1 is SNHLY and CDR2 is FYNNEI.

This clonotype was observed many times. The rearrangement links TRBV6-1 to TRBJ2-7; 7 bases match TRBD2. Germline-derived CDR1 and CDR2 are MNHNS and SASEGT. J lost 6 bases, V lost 4 bases, and 12 bases had no gene match. This CDR3 region has 15 residues. The CDR3 loop reads CASSALGLESGEQYF. In DNA form, the CDR3 reads TGTGCCAGCAGTGCCCTTGGACTAGAGTCGGGCGAGCAGTACTTC.

This clonotype has a count of ten or more. V is TRBV25-1 and J is TRBJ2-7, with D tentatively TRBD1 (6 bases). The germline V gene has CDR1 MGHDK and CDR2 SYGVNS. V gave up 3 bases and J gave up 0 bases, with 12 bases separating them. The CDR3 sequence is 15 residues long. The CDR3 coding sequence is TGTGCCAGCAGTGAGACAGGTGTCTCCTCCTACGAGCAGTACTTC. As protein: CASSETGVSSYEQYF.